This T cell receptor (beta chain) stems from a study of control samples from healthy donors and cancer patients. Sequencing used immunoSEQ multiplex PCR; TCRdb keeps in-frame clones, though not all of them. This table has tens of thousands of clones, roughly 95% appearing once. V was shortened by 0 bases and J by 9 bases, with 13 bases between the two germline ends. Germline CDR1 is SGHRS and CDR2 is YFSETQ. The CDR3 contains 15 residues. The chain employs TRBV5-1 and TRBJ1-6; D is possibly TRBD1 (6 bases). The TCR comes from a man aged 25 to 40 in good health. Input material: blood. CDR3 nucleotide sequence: TGCGCCAGCAGCTTGGCCCTACAGGGAAGTTCACCCCTCCACTTT. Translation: CASSLALQGSSPLHF. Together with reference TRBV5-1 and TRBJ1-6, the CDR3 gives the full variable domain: KAGVTQTPRYLIKTRGQQVTLSCSPISGHRSVSWYQQTPGQGLQFLFEYFSETQRNKGNFPGRFSGRQFSNSRSEMNVSTLELGDSALYLCASSLALQGSSPLHFGNGTRLTVT.